One and the same sample provided the 5 T cell receptor beta chains below, sequenced in a study of blood T cell repertoires in COVID-19. Measured with immunoSEQ multiplex PCR; TCRdb has only the in-frame clones, and not every one. The sample has 450,000 or so clones, approximately 92% seen once. Sample: peripheral blood. The receptors derive from a man between 18 and 35 years old with COVID-19, enrolled during active disease.

This sequence joins TRBV7-9 and TRBJ1-4; 11 nucleotides align to TRBD1. This CDR3 is built from 16 residues. V lost 5 bases, J lost 1 base, and 3 bases stayed unmatched. Germline CDR1 is SEHNR and CDR2 is FQNEAQ (reference sequence). The CDR3 loop reads CASSGQGAGTNEKLFF. The CDR3 DNA is TGTGCCAGCAGCGGACAGGGGGCGGGAACTAATGAAAAACTGTTTTTT.

This rearrangement joins TRBV11-3 to TRBJ2-5, with D possibly matching TRBD1 (6 bases). V lost 5 bases and J 0 bases, leaving 22 bases between the germline ends. The CDR3 runs 18 residues. CDR1 and CDR2 from the germline V gene are SGHNT and YENEEA. CDR3 amino acids: CASSQRQVYPRNQETQYF. The CDR3 DNA reads as TGTGCCAGCAGCCAACGACAGGTCTACCCGCGGAACCAAGAGACCCAGTACTTC.

The chain has TRBV27 and TRBJ2-2, with 7 bases fitting TRBD1. Germline V gene lookup returns CDR1 MNHEY and CDR2 SMNVEV (reference sequence). After removal of 0 bases from V and 5 bases from J, the junction contained 3 bases not matched to a gene. The CDR3 covers 15 residues. CDR3 region: CASSLSSRGTGELFF. The CDR3, as DNA: TGTGCCAGCAGTTTATCGTCCAGGGGGACCGGGGAGCTGTTTTTT.

J is TRBJ1-4 and V is TRBV27; 8 nucleotides agree with TRBD1. The V and J ends lost 6 bases and 4 bases, in that order; junction bases with no gene match: 10. CDR1 is MNHEY, CDR2 SMNVEV, per germline (reference sequence). This CDR3 is built from 16 residues. The CDR3 loop is CASSPLLTGDNEKLFF. CDR3 coding DNA: TGTGCCAGCAGCCCCCTTCTGACAGGGGATAATGAAAAACTGTTTTTT.

The gene calls are TRBV18 and TRBJ2-3; D is uncertain. The CDR3 contains 14 residues. V was pared by 3 bases and J by 2 bases, with 9 bases between. From germline, CDR1 is KGHSH and CDR2 LQKENI. For the CDR3, the DNA is TGTGCCAGCTCACCTTCTTCCGTCACAGATACGCAGTATTTT. It translates to CASSPSSVTDTQYF.